The 21 T cell receptor beta chains given below trace back to one sample, sequenced in a study of blood T cell repertoires in COVID-19. The data were produced by immunoSEQ multiplex PCR, yet TCRdb's version contains in-frame clones alone and is incomplete. The sample consists of 70,000 to 90,000 clones, approximately 85% of them appearing once. Input material: peripheral blood. The receptors shown here come from a man aged 50 to 59 with acute or convalescent COVID-19.

This clone was detected only a few times. This rearrangement joins TRBV6-5 to TRBJ1-4, with 7 bases that match TRBD1. The CDR3 has 14 residues. Germline CDR1 and CDR2: MNHEY and SVGAGI. After removal of 6 bases from V and 0 bases from J, the junction contained 1 base not matched to a gene. CDR3 in DNA: TGTGCCAGCAGCAGGGGGGCAACTAATGAAAAACTGTTTTTT. It translates to CASSRGATNEKLFF.

This clone has only a few counts. This CDR3 reads CASSLDRNSYNEQFF. CDR3 nucleotide sequence: TGTGCCAGCAGCCTAGACAGGAACTCCTACAATGAGCAGTTCTTC. This chain uses TRBV6-5 with TRBJ2-1; a possible D gene is TRBD1 (6 bases). From germline, CDR1 is MNHEY and CDR2 SVGAGI. The V end was cut by 6 bases, the J end by 0 bases, with 12 bases between. The CDR3 has 15 residues.

The rearrangement links TRBV6-5 to TRBJ2-1; TRBD2 aligns across 8 bases. With V trimmed by 6 bases and J by 0 bases, 4 bases remained unmatched. The CDR3 extends over 15 amino acids. The germline gives CDR1 MNHEY, CDR2 SVGAGI. This chain's CDR3 is CASSLSGASYNEQFF. The CDR3 DNA follows: TGTGCCAGCAGCCTTAGCGGGGCCTCCTACAATGAGCAGTTCTTC.

CDR3 amino acids: CASSETGLNSPLHF. The CDR3 DNA is TGTGCCAGCAGCGAGACAGGGTTAAATTCACCCCTCCACTTT. The rearrangement uses TRBV6-4 and TRBJ1-6; 7 nucleotides match TRBD1. Germline assignment: CDR1 MRHNA and CDR2 SNTAGT. The CDR3 loop spans 14 amino acids. The J segment lost 7 bases and the V segment lost 6 bases, leaving 6 bases of the junction unmatched.

J is TRBJ2-2 and V is TRBV27; 8 bases agree with TRBD1. The CDR3 runs to 15 residues. V shed 5 bases and J 8 bases; nucleotides not matched to a gene: 10. The germline V gene has CDR1 MNHEY and CDR2 SMNVEV (reference sequence). The CDR3 DNA follows: TGTGCCAGCAGTCCCATAGGACAGGGAGGAGGGGAGCTGTTTTTT. The encoded protein is CASSPIGQGGGELFF.

V and J are TRBV18 and TRBJ1-6; D remains unclear. The CDR3 extends over 15 amino acids. Trimming shortened V by 3 bases and J by 6 bases, and 12 bases separated the two germline ends. Per the germline V gene, CDR1 is KGHSH and CDR2 is LQKENI. CDR3: CASSPGPSGNSPLHF. CDR3 nucleotide sequence: TGTGCCAGCTCACCCGGTCCCTCGGGTAATTCACCCCTCCACTTT.

About this clone itself: One end of the junction does not line up with germline, which may come from a read error. This sequence joins TRBV5-1 and TRBJ2-7; 7 bases agree with TRBD2. Per the germline V gene, CDR1 is SGHRS and CDR2 is YFSETQ. This CDR3 is built from 14 residues. The DNA of the CDR3 is TGCGCCAGCACTCGGAGACTAGCCTCCGACGAGCAGTACTTC. As protein: CASTRRLASDEQYF.

V gene TRBV2 combines with J gene TRBJ1-2, with TRBD1 as a possible D gene (6 bases). Germline CDR1 is SNHLY and CDR2 is FYNNEI. The CDR3 consists of 15 residues. The V and J ends lost 1 base and 7 bases respectively, with 16 bases between them. The CDR3 reads CASSEDRRGAGGYTF. The CDR3 region has the DNA TGTGCCAGCAGTGAAGACCGTCGGGGGGCTGGTGGCTACACCTTC.

This clone was detected a few times. The V gene is TRBV7-3, the J gene TRBJ1-2; 8 bases map to TRBD1. V shed 4 bases, J shed 7 bases, and the junction held 5 bases outside the gene matches. CDR3 length equals 13 residues. Germline V gene lookup returns CDR1 SGHTA and CDR2 FQGTGA. CDR3 nucleotides: TGTGCCAGCAGCTCCGGACAGGGTGGTGGCTACACCTTC. Translated: CASSSGQGGGYTF.

V gene TRBV18 combines with J gene TRBJ2-5; D is perhaps TRBD2 (6 bases). Germline lookup yields CDR1 KGHSH and CDR2 LQKENI. Deletions cut 6 bases from V and 2 bases from J, with 7 bases between. This CDR3 has 12 residues. This CDR3 reads CASSGSQETQYF. Written as DNA, the CDR3 is TGTGCCAGCTCCGGGAGTCAAGAGACCCAGTACTTC.

The chain uses TRBV25-1 and TRBJ1-3, with D perhaps matching TRBD1 (6 bases). The CDR3 runs to 14 residues. Germline CDR1 reads MGHDK; CDR2 reads SYGVNS. V lost 5 bases to trimming and J lost 1 base, with 9 bases between them. The chain's CDR3 is CASSPRGSGNTIYF. As DNA, the CDR3 is TGTGCCAGCAGTCCCAGGGGTTCTGGAAACACCATATATTTT.

The rearrangement joins TRBV19 to TRBJ2-2, with 7 bases identical to TRBD1. The CDR3 consists of 15 residues. Germline V gene lookup returns CDR1 LNHDA and CDR2 SQIVND (reference sequence). The V gene end was trimmed by 7 bases and the J gene end by 2 bases; junction bases not matched to a gene: 7. CDR3 loop: CASKSGQKNTGELFF. DNA of the CDR3: TGTGCCAGTAAGTCGGGACAGAAAAACACCGGGGAGCTGTTTTTT.

The V and J genes are TRBV4-1 and TRBJ2-4, with a tentative D call TRBD1 (5 bases). Germline V gene sequence: CDR1 MGHRA, CDR2 YSYEKL. Trimming removed 1 base at V and 2 bases at J, with 12 bases between. This CDR3 comprises 16 residues. In DNA, the CDR3 is TGCGCCAGCAGCCAAGCAGTTGGGGCAACCAAAAACATTCAGTACTTC. It specifies CASSQAVGATKNIQYF.

V usage is TRBV6-4 and J usage is TRBJ2-2, with 7 bases identical to TRBD2. The CDR3 consists of 15 residues. The germline CDR1 and CDR2 sequences are MRHNA and SNTAGT. J gave up 3 bases and V 8 bases, and 9 bases lay outside the gene matches. CDR3 in amino acids: CASGETAGDTGELFF. Written as DNA, the CDR3 is TGTGCCAGCGGCGAGACGGCGGGGGACACCGGGGAGCTGTTTTTT.

The chain has TRBV10-3 and TRBJ1-5; 8 bases are a match to TRBD1. The CDR3 covers 15 residues. After removal of 5 bases from V and 7 bases from J, the junction contained 10 bases not matched to a gene. Germline V gene sequence: CDR1 ENHRY, CDR2 SYGVKD. This CDR3 is CAISKDRALVQPQHF. The CDR3, as DNA: TGTGCCATCAGTAAGGACAGGGCCCTCGTCCAGCCCCAGCATTTT.

V is TRBV7-6 and J is TRBJ2-1; TRBD1 might be the D (5 bases). The CDR3 runs to 12 residues. V was clipped by 5 bases and J by 10 bases, with 12 bases between them. Germline V gene data show CDR1 as SGHVS and CDR2 as FNYEAQ. In DNA, the CDR3 is TGTGCCAGCAGCCAAAAACCAGGGGAGCAGTTCTTC. This gives the protein CASSQKPGEQFF.

The genes are TRBV7-8 and TRBJ2-5, with 8 bases identical to TRBD1. The CDR3 spans 14 residues. The ends lost 4 bases at V and 4 bases at J; junction bases unmatched: 5. The germline gives CDR1 SGHVS, CDR2 FQNEAQ. The CDR3 region is CASSSTGVRETQYF. CDR3 DNA sequence: TGTGCCAGCAGCTCGACAGGGGTAAGAGAGACCCAGTACTTC.

The chain uses TRBV27 and TRBJ2-2, with 8 bases that match TRBD1. The CDR3 consists of 15 residues. V lost 6 bases and J lost 4; bases outside the gene matches: 7. Germline loops: CDR1 MNHEY, CDR2 SMNVEV (reference sequence). This chain's CDR3 is CASRTRGLITGELFF. For the CDR3, the DNA is TGTGCCAGCAGAACCAGGGGGCTGATCACCGGGGAGCTGTTTTTT.

The chain couples TRBV7-2 to TRBJ2-2; no clear D. In germline, CDR1 is SGHTA, CDR2 FQGNSA. V lost 5 bases, J lost 4 bases, and 14 bases lay in between. CDR3 length equals 15 residues. This CDR3 is CASSPFSSVTGELFF. The CDR3 DNA follows: TGTGCCAGCAGCCCCTTTAGTTCGGTCACCGGGGAGCTGTTTTTT.

The chain is built from TRBV2 and TRBJ1-2, with TRBD1 matching 7 bases. The CDR3 is made up of 13 amino acids. Germline CDR1 SNHLY, CDR2 FYNNEI. V was clipped by 7 bases and J by 2 bases; unmatched bases: 4. Written as DNA, the CDR3 is TGTGCCAGCACTTCGACAGGGAACTATGGCTACACCTTC. Its protein product is CASTSTGNYGYTF.

This CDR3 reads CASVGGASSEQYF. CDR3 bases: TGTGCCTCCGTAGGGGGGGCCTCTTCCGAGCAGTACTTC. The rearrangement links TRBV30 to TRBJ2-7; TRBD2 might be the D (7 bases). Trimming removed 7 bases at V and 6 bases at J, with 19 bases between. CDR3 length equals 13 residues. CDR1 GTSNPN and CDR2 SVGIG come from the germline V gene (reference sequence).